This TCR beta chain was recovered during a study of technical replicates of blood from a handful of donors. Assay: immunoSEQ multiplex PCR; the TCRdb copy retains only in-frame clones and omits some. This sample has some 77,000 clones, with 90% to 95% found just once. Germline V gene lookup returns CDR1 SGHKS and CDR2 YYEKEE (reference sequence). Trimming shortened V by 0 bases and J by 9 bases, and 13 bases separated the two germline ends. This CDR3 spans 14 amino acids. The chain links TRBV5-5 to TRBJ1-5, with D perhaps TRBD1 (5 bases). This sequence originates from a human donor in good health. The sequenced sample consisted of T cells isolated from PBMCs. The CDR3 is CASSLVGTAGPQHF. Here the CDR3 DNA reads TGTGCCAGCAGCTTGGTCGGGACTGCCGGGCCCCAGCATTTT.